These T cell receptor beta chains were read from a single sample in a study of blood T cell repertoires in COVID-19. Assay: immunoSEQ multiplex PCR; the TCRdb copy retains only in-frame clones and omits some. The data hold roughly 200,000 clones, with more than 80% observed a single time. The material sequenced was PBMCs or T cells enriched from blood (not recorded which). These TCRs come from a man aged 35 to 55 who had recovered from COVID-19. Both conserved end residues are part of each CDR3. A D gene is named only where the DNA matches it firmly. The size of a clone is reported for some rows only, either as once, few or many, or as a class for expanded clones.

clone_size	d_call	v_call	j_call	cdr3_aa	cdr3_nt
-	-	TRBV15	TRBJ1-1	CATSSRGSGTEAFF	TGTGCCACCAGCAGTCGGGGGAGCGGGACTGAAGCTTTCTTT
-	-	TRBV27	TRBJ1-2	CASSLRQYYGYTF	TGTGCCAGCAGTTTACGACAGTACTATGGCTACACCTTC
-	-	TRBV28	TRBJ1-5	CASLFNSRDNQPQHF	TGTGCCAGCCTTTTTAACAGCCGGGACAATCAGCCCCAGCATTTT
-	TRBD1	TRBV4-1	TRBJ2-7	CASSPGQGDTYEQYF	TGCGCCAGCAGCCCGGGACAGGGCGATACCTACGAGCAGTACTTC
-	-	TRBV27	TRBJ1-2	CASSFKQGGGYTF	TGTGCCAGCAGTTTTAAACAGGGCGGTGGCTACACCTTC
-	TRBD2	TRBV28	TRBJ2-7	CASSSTIEKLLLAGQYEQYF	TGTGCCAGCAGTTCTACTATCGAAAAACTCTTACTAGCGGGTCAGTACGAGCAGTACTTC
-	-	TRBV6-5	TRBJ1-1	CASSYLGLLTTEAFF	TGTGCCAGCAGTTACTTGGGCCTCCTTACCACTGAAGCTTTCTTT
few	-	TRBV29-1	TRBJ1-1	CSVGTAEAFF	TGCAGCGTTGGGACAGCTGAAGCTTTCTTT
once	-	TRBV7-9	TRBJ2-3	CASSKAEWTDTQYF	TGTGCCAGCAGCAAAGCCGAGTGGACAGATACGCAGTATTTT
-	TRBD1	TRBV7-9	TRBJ2-7	CASSLEGTGVYEQYF	TGTGCCAGCAGCTTAGAGGGGACAGGGGTTTACGAGCAGTACTTC
-	-	TRBV2	TRBJ1-5	CASSPGDYSNQPQHF	TGTGCCAGCAGCCCGGGGGATTATAGCAATCAGCCCCAGCATTTT
-	-	TRBV7-9	TRBJ1-1	CASSPPRTGRVDTEAFF	TGTGCCAGCAGCCCACCTCGGACCGGGAGAGTGGACACTGAAGCTTTCTTT
few	-	TRBV6-5	TRBJ2-7	CASRMPGQTYEQYF	TGTGCCAGCAGAATGCCGGGACAAACATACGAGCAGTACTTC
-	TRBD2	TRBV20-1	TRBJ2-1	CSASVSGSMDEQFF	TGCAGTGCTAGTGTCAGCGGGAGTATGGATGAGCAGTTCTTC
-	TRBD1	TRBV5-5	TRBJ2-1	CASSYGQGRYNEQFF	TGTGCCAGCAGCTACGGACAGGGTAGATACAATGAGCAGTTCTTC
-	-	TRBV12-3/TRBV12-4	TRBJ1-2	CASRIVGRGYTF	TGTGCCAGCCGTATCGTGGGGCGCGGCTACACCTTC
-	TRBD2	TRBV3-1/TRBV3-2	TRBJ2-3	CASSQWEGDTQYF	TGTGCCAGCAGCCAATGGGAGGGAGATACGCAGTATTTT
-	-	TRBV6-5	TRBJ1-5	CASIPDYSNQPQHF	TGTGCCAGCATACCAGATTATAGCAATCAGCCCCAGCATTTT
-	TRBD1	TRBV2	TRBJ1-5	CASSELRQGGQPQHF	TGTGCCAGCAGTGAGCTGAGACAGGGGGGGCAGCCCCAGCATTTT
-	TRBD1	TRBV12-5	TRBJ1-2	CASGSGQGADNYGYTF	TGTGCTAGTGGTTCGGGTCAGGGGGCGGATAACTATGGCTACACCTTC
-	TRBD1	TRBV15	TRBJ2-7	CATSRVSGTGGYEQYF	TGTGCCACCAGCAGAGTCTCCGGGACAGGGGGATACGAGCAGTACTTC
-	TRBD1	TRBV28	TRBJ1-5	CASSPDREQPQHF	TGTGCCAGCAGCCCAGACAGGGAACAGCCCCAGCATTTT
-	-	TRBV28	TRBJ2-7	CASSGTRDSYYEQYF	TGTGCCAGCAGTGGGACGCGGGACTCCTACTACGAGCAGTACTTC
-	TRBD1	TRBV28	TRBJ1-4	CASSRNRGVGKLFF	TGTGCCAGCAGTCGAAACAGGGGCGTAGGAAAACTGTTTTTT
once	-	TRBV5-1	TRBJ1-2	CASSPRPEGTQHF	TGCGCCAGCAGCCCGAGACCCGAGGGGACACAACACTTC
-	TRBD2	TRBV9	TRBJ2-1	CASSVAPSGGANEQFF	TGTGCCAGCAGCGTAGCCCCTAGCGGGGGGGCAAATGAGCAGTTCTTC
few	-	TRBV28	TRBJ2-1	CASNRDTRGEQFF	TGTGCCAGCAACCGGGACACCCGAGGTGAGCAGTTCTTC
-	-	TRBV29-1	TRBJ2-3	CSVAHSGDTQYF	TGCAGCGTTGCACACTCGGGAGATACGCAGTATTTT
-	TRBD1	TRBV27	TRBJ1-2	CASGYRGPGYGYTF	TGTGCCAGCGGATACAGGGGGCCTGGCTATGGCTACACCTTC
-	-	TRBV6-1	TRBJ2-1	CASSDRGDEQFF	TGTGCCAGCAGTGACAGGGGGGATGAGCAGTTCTTC
once	TRBD1	TRBV11-3	TRBJ1-1	CASSLAGQRNTEAFF	TGTGCCAGCAGCTTAGCGGGACAGAGGAACACTGAAGCTTTCTTT
-	-	TRBV7-2	TRBJ1-1	CASSFRPSGAAGGNTEAFF	TGTGCCAGCAGCTTCCGACCATCTGGGGCAGCGGGGGGTAACACTGAAGCTTTCTTT
-	TRBD1	TRBV12-5	TRBJ1-4	CASGPGTDEKLFF	TGTGCTAGTGGTCCCGGGACAGATGAAAAACTGTTTTTT
-	-	TRBV2	TRBJ1-5	CASSVTGRNVPQDQPQHF	TGTGCCAGCAGTGTAACAGGGAGAAACGTCCCCCAAGATCAGCCCCAGCATTTT
-	TRBD2	TRBV5-4	TRBJ2-7	CASSLGGLAGNEQYF	TGTGCCAGCAGCTTGGGGGGACTAGCGGGAAACGAGCAGTACTTC
few	-	TRBV7-8	TRBJ1-1	CASSPQEGEAFF	TGTGCCAGCAGCCCGCAGGAGGGTGAAGCTTTCTTT
-	-	TRBV28	TRBJ2-7	CAISLGGVIAYEQYF	TGTGCCATTTCTCTGGGTGGAGTCATAGCCTACGAGCAGTACTTC
-	TRBD1	TRBV5-6	TRBJ1-6	CASSRGLSYNSPLHF	TGTGCCAGCAGCAGGGGGCTTTCCTATAATTCACCCCTCCACTTT
-	TRBD1	TRBV5-1	TRBJ1-5	CASSPRGRSDQPQHF	TGCGCCAGCAGCCCAAGGGGGCGTTCTGATCAGCCCCAGCATTTT
-	-	TRBV19	TRBJ1-1	CASLTRGGRSNTEAFF	TGTGCCAGCCTCACACGGGGGGGGCGGTCGAACACTGAAGCTTTCTTT
-	TRBD1	TRBV5-4	TRBJ1-3	CASSGGQPSSGNTIYF	TGTGCCAGCAGCGGGGGACAGCCGTCCTCTGGAAACACCATATATTTT
many	-	TRBV27	TRBJ1-6	CASSLEGSYNSPLHF	TGTGCCAGCAGTTTGGAGGGCTCCTATAATTCACCCCTCCACTTT
-	-	TRBV5-1	TRBJ2-7	CASKLGDEQYF	TGCGCCAGCAAGCTGGGCGACGAGCAGTACTTC
once	TRBD1	TRBV27	TRBJ2-1	CASSRQGAINEQFF	TGTGCCAGCTCTCGGCAGGGGGCTATAAATGAGCAGTTCTTC
few	TRBD1	TRBV14	TRBJ2-1	CASSQGLRDRNNEQFF	TGTGCCAGCAGCCAAGGGTTAAGGGACAGGAACAATGAGCAGTTCTTC
once	-	TRBV6-5	TRBJ1-2	CASSYSSNYGYTF	TGTGCCAGCAGTTACTCGAGTAACTATGGCTACACCTTC
-	-	TRBV7-6	TRBJ2-7	CASSARDTSYEQYF	TGTGCCAGCAGCGCCCGGGACACTTCGTACGAGCAGTACTTC
-	-	TRBV2	TRBJ2-1	CASTPSAGIYNEQFF	TGTGCCAGCACCCCATCGGCAGGGATTTACAATGAGCAGTTCTTC
-	TRBD1	TRBV6-5	TRBJ1-6	CASRGQGNNSPLHF	TGTGCCAGCAGGGGACAGGGGAATAATTCACCCCTCCACTTT
-	-	TRBV15	TRBJ1-4	CATSRGDITNEKLFF	TGTGCCACCAGCAGGGGGGACATTACTAATGAAAAACTGTTTTTT
once	TRBD1	TRBV5-6	TRBJ1-6	CASAPGQGDSPLHF	TGTGCCAGCGCGCCGGGACAGGGGGATTCACCCCTCCACTTT